This passage covers 32 T cell receptor beta chains from one sample sequenced in a study of beta chain features in type 1 diabetes (dated by TCRdb to 2017 to 2018). The library was prepared using the immunoSEQ multiplex PCR assay. The entire isolated RNA was reverse transcribed using the High Capacity cDNA Reverse Transcription Kit, and thus expressed TCRB transcripts were sequenced. The source is immuneACCESS, and TCRdb retained only in-frame sequences with V and J called. Part of the clones is not carried over; for the studies checked, unresolved V genes explain less than half of this, and the remainder is unexplained. This sample is represented by over 700,000 clones; 15% to 20% of them were singletons. Jointly, the top ten make up 0.02% to 0.025% of the sample. What was sequenced was naive CD4+ T cells from blood. The cell subset or site label here, explained by the study, means: true naive CD4+ T cells. These receptor sequences come from a woman under 30 in good health.

This clone showed up just a few times. This chain joins TRBV7-3 and TRBJ2-3; 7 bases line up with TRBD1. After removal of 6 bases from V and 1 base from J, the junction contained 4 bases not matched to a gene. CDR1 and CDR2 from the germline V gene are SGHTA and FQGTGA. The CDR3 runs 14 residues. The CDR3 reads CASRLTGGTDTQYF. For the CDR3, the DNA is TGTGCCAGCAGACTAACAGGGGGCACAGATACGCAGTATTTT.

The gene calls are TRBV7-2 and TRBJ2-2; the match to TRBD2 covers 9 bases. The germline V gene encodes CDR1 SGHTA and CDR2 FQGNSA. With V trimmed by 5 bases and J by 4 bases, 8 bases remained unmatched. The CDR3 loop spans 16 amino acids. The CDR3 DNA follows: TGTGCCAGCAGCCGAATAGCGGGAGTCCCCACCGGGGAGCTGTTTTTT. As protein: CASSRIAGVPTGELFF.

V usage is TRBV5-8 and J usage is TRBJ2-5, with D unresolved. The CDR3 has 13 residues. Per the germline V gene, CDR1 is SGHTS and CDR2 is YDEGEE. Trimming cost V 2 bases and J 5 bases, with 10 bases left between them. This CDR3 is CASSLVSRETQYF. CDR3 sequence (DNA): TGTGCCAGCAGCTTAGTCTCACGGGAGACCCAGTACTTC. The full variable domain, its missing parts supplied by reference TRBV5-8 and TRBJ2-5, is EAGVTQSPTHLIKTRGQQATLRCSPISGHTSVYWYQQALGLGLQFLLWYDEGEERNRGNFPPRFSGRQFPNYSSELNVNALELEDSALYLCASSLVSRETQYFGPGTRLLVL.

This clone turned up a few times. The V gene is TRBV7-3, the J gene TRBJ2-1, with D hard to call. The CDR3 extends over 14 amino acids. With 2 bases removed from V and 3 bases from J, the gap between germline ends came to 8 bases. The germline CDR1 and CDR2 sequences are SGHTA and FQGTGA. The CDR3 DNA reads as TGTGCCAGCAGCTTATTGGGCAGCTACAATGAGCAGTTCTTC. This encodes CASSLLGSYNEQFF.

This clone was observed a few times. The chain employs TRBV7-2 and TRBJ2-7; D unclear. In germline, CDR1 is SGHTA, CDR2 FQGNSA. The CDR3 loop spans 12 amino acids. Trimming shortened V by 4 bases and J by 9 bases, and 13 bases separated the two germline ends. The CDR3 region has the DNA TGTGCCAGCAGCTCCCCCGGGCAGCGGCAGTACTTC. Its protein is CASSSPGQRQYF.

This clone occurred many times. The chain is built from TRBV7-2 and TRBJ2-1; possible D gene TRBD2, 5 bases. This CDR3 region has 11 residues. Germline V gene sequence: CDR1 SGHTA, CDR2 FQGNSA. Trimming pared 5 bases from V and 12 bases from J, leaving 11 bases between. The CDR3 DNA sequence: TGTGCCAGCAGCCCGAGGGATGCGCAGTTCTTC. Translation gives CASSPRDAQFF.

This clone came up a few times. This chain links TRBV29-1 with TRBJ2-5, with a weak D call TRBD1 (5 bases). The V end lost 7 bases, the J end lost 2 bases, and 11 bases lay between the germline ends. The germline V gene has CDR1 SQVTM and CDR2 ANQGSEA. CDR3 size: 12 residues. The CDR3 DNA is TGCAGCGCCAGACAGCATCAAGAGACCCAGTACTTC. As protein: CSARQHQETQYF.

This clone showed up just a few times. The gene calls are TRBV5-4 and TRBJ2-1, with a tentative D call TRBD2 (6 bases). The CDR3 contains 15 residues. V was shortened by 1 base and J by 1 base, with 9 bases between the two germline ends. Germline loops: CDR1 SGHNT, CDR2 YYREEE (reference sequence). CDR3 in DNA: TGTGCCAGCAGCTTGAATGCGGGGTCCTACAATGAGCAGTTCTTC. This sequence encodes CASSLNAGSYNEQFF. Using reference TRBV5-4 and TRBJ2-1 for the parts outside the CDR3, the full variable domain is ETGVTQSPTHLIKTRGQQVTLRCSSQSGHNTVSWYQQALGQGPQFIFQYYREEENGRGNFPPRFSGLQFPNYSSELNVNALELDDSALYLCASSLNAGSYNEQFFGPGTRLTVL.

The chain joins TRBV4-2 to TRBJ2-2, with D perhaps TRBD2 (5 bases). The CDR3 contains 14 residues. Germline assignment: CDR1 LGHNA and CDR2 YNFKEQ. With 4 bases removed from V and 4 bases from J, the gap between germline ends came to 10 bases. The CDR3 DNA is TGTGCCAGCAGCCTCCGGACTGTCACCGGGGAGCTGTTTTTT. It encodes CASSLRTVTGELFF.

The chain joins TRBV5-1 to TRBJ2-1; 8 positions match TRBD1. The CDR3 loop spans 17 amino acids. After removal of 5 bases from V and 7 bases from J, the junction contained 17 bases not matched to a gene. Germline V gene sequence: CDR1 SGHRS, CDR2 YFSETQ. CDR3 sequence: CASRRRITGGIVNEQFF. The DNA of the CDR3 is TGCGCCAGCAGGAGGAGGATAACAGGGGGTATAGTAAATGAGCAGTTCTTC.

The sample holds a few counts of this clone. This chain connects TRBV5-1 to TRBJ2-7; D is unresolved. CDR3 size: 13 residues. The germline V gene encodes CDR1 SGHRS and CDR2 YFSETQ. Trimming took off 4 bases at V and 9 bases at J, with 17 bases between the two ends. CDR3: CASSPDRRVAQYF. CDR3 nucleotide sequence: TGCGCCAGCAGCCCGGACCGACGGGTCGCGCAGTACTTC.

This sequence joins TRBV2 and TRBJ1-6; TRBD1 might be the D (5 bases). This CDR3 has 13 amino acids. Looked up from germline, CDR1 is SNHLY and CDR2 is FYNNEI. V lost 10 bases to trimming and J lost 7 bases, with 14 bases between them. The CDR3 coding sequence is TGTGCCACACAACAGGCACCGAATTCACCCCTCCACTTT. This sequence encodes CATQQAPNSPLHF. The variable domain in full, completed from reference TRBV2 and TRBJ1-6, reads EPEVTQTPSHQVTQMGQEVILRCVPISNHLYFYWYRQILGQKVEFLVSFYNNEISEKSEIFDDQFSVERPDGSNFTLKIRSTKLEDSAMYFCATQQAPNSPLHFGNGTRLTVT.

This clone was recorded a few times. The chain employs TRBV6-6 and TRBJ2-2; the D gene is possibly TRBD2 (5 bases). Trimming removed 2 bases from V and 4 bases from J, with 11 bases in between. Germline CDR1 is MNHNY and CDR2 is SVGAGI (reference sequence). This CDR3 is 15 amino acids long. The CDR3 bases are TGTGCCAGCAGTTACAGTGGGAGTAGCACCGGGGAGCTGTTTTTT. Translated: CASSYSGSSTGELFF.

This clone was seen only a few times. The rearrangement joins TRBV4-3 to TRBJ2-1; D is uncertain. The CDR3 is 16 residues long. Germline loops: CDR1 LGHNA, CDR2 YSLEER. The V end lost 0 bases, the J end lost 5 bases, and 14 bases lay between the germline ends. This CDR3 is CASSQDERPRNNEQFF. The CDR3 DNA reads as TGCGCCAGCAGCCAAGACGAGCGCCCTCGAAACAATGAGCAGTTCTTC.

This clone was seen a handful of times. This chain joins TRBV15 and TRBJ2-7; D is possibly TRBD1 (5 bases). The CDR3 runs to 14 residues. The germline CDR1 and CDR2 sequences are LNHNV and YYDKDF (reference sequence). With 0 bases removed from V and 3 bases from J, the gap between germline ends came to 9 bases. The CDR3 is CATSRELTGYEQYF. The DNA of the CDR3 is TGTGCCACCAGCAGAGAATTAACAGGCTACGAGCAGTACTTC.

The chain links TRBV7-2 to TRBJ2-5; possibly TRBD1 for D (6 bases). Near its end, the DNA agrees better with TRBJ2-7, so the J call may be wrong. Germline V CDR1 and CDR2: SGHTA, FQGNSA. This CDR3 spans 15 amino acids. CDR3: CASSYGPDSRYEQYF. CDR3 nucleotide sequence: TGTGCCAGCAGTTATGGGCCGGACAGCCGCTACGAGCAGTACTTC.

This clone turned up a few times. Other DNA sequences in the sample encode the same CDR3. The CDR3 loop reads CASSLGTYNEQFF. DNA of the CDR3: TGTGCCAGCAGCTTGGGTACCTACAATGAGCAGTTCTTC. The J gene is TRBJ2-1, the V gene TRBV7-2; D is unresolved. Deletions cut 3 bases from V and 2 bases from J, with 5 bases between. This CDR3 region has 13 residues. CDR1 and CDR2 (germline): SGHTA, FQGNSA.

This clone was found a few times. The J gene is TRBJ2-1, the V gene TRBV7-2, with unresolved D. V lost 5 bases and J lost 5, with 7 bases in between. The CDR3 is 12 residues long. Germline lookup yields CDR1 SGHTA and CDR2 FQGNSA. In DNA, the CDR3 is TGTGCCAGCAGCATTAACAACAATGAGCAGTTCTTC. This codes for CASSINNNEQFF.

This CDR3 reads CASSLEKPGTDTQYF. The CDR3 DNA follows: TGTGCCAGCAGCTTGGAGAAGCCGGGCACAGATACGCAGTATTTT. V is TRBV5-4 and J is TRBJ2-3; D unclear. The CDR3 is made up of 15 amino acids. In germline, CDR1 is SGHNT, CDR2 YYREEE (reference sequence). V gave up 0 bases and J gave up 1 base, with 9 bases separating them.

This chain connects TRBV10-3 to TRBJ2-7, with TRBD1 identical over 9 bases. CDR3 length equals 15 residues. In germline, CDR1 is ENHRY, CDR2 SYGVKD. The J segment lost 5 bases and the V segment lost 3 bases, leaving 8 bases of the junction unmatched. The CDR3 reads CAISEPGTGPHEQYF. DNA of the CDR3: TGTGCCATCAGTGAACCTGGGACAGGGCCCCACGAGCAGTACTTC.

This clone was recorded a few times. The rearrangement uses TRBV28 and TRBJ2-1; no clear D. The germline CDR1 and CDR2 sequences are MDHEN and SYDVKM. This CDR3 spans 13 amino acids. V was clipped by 4 bases and J by 3 bases, with 7 bases between them. DNA of the CDR3: TGTGCCAGCAGTTCGACGTTCTACAATGAGCAGTTCTTC. Translating gives CASSSTFYNEQFF.

A few counts support this clone. The rearrangement uses TRBV7-8 and TRBJ1-1; TRBD1 agrees at 7 bases. CDR1 SGHVS and CDR2 FQNEAQ come from the germline V gene. J lost 8 bases, V lost 2 bases, and 2 bases had no gene match. This CDR3 contains 12 residues. The CDR3 sequence: CASSLRTGEAFF. CDR3 DNA: TGTGCCAGCAGCTTAAGGACAGGAGAAGCTTTCTTT.

This clone was seen a few times. This chain connects TRBV2 to TRBJ1-5; no clear D. V shed 4 bases and J shed 5 bases, with 15 bases lying between them. The germline V gene has CDR1 SNHLY and CDR2 FYNNEI. The CDR3 runs 15 residues. The CDR3 sequence: CASSARDFTYQPQHF. DNA for the CDR3: TGTGCCAGCAGTGCCCGGGATTTTACATATCAGCCCCAGCATTTT.

This rearrangement joins TRBV6-5 to TRBJ1-5; D call uncertain. Trimming left V 0 bases short and J 3 bases short, with 12 bases between. The germline V gene has CDR1 MNHEY and CDR2 SVGAGI. The CDR3 totals 16 residues. The CDR3 nucleotides are TGTGCCAGCAGTTACTCTGGTTTGGGCAACAATCAGCCCCAGCATTTT. This encodes CASSYSGLGNNQPQHF.

The chain couples TRBV28 to TRBJ2-2; no clear D gene. The CDR3 has 17 residues. The V end lost 0 bases, the J end lost 1 base, and 12 bases lay between the germline ends. The V gene's germline CDR1 is MDHEN and CDR2 SYDVKM. Here the CDR3 DNA reads TGTGCCAGCAGTTTATGGTCCGGTGGTGGGAACACCGGGGAGCTGTTTTTT. Protein: CASSLWSGGGNTGELFF.

This chain connects TRBV7-2 to TRBJ1-1; the D gene is possibly TRBD1 (5 bases). V gave up 2 bases and J gave up 3 bases, with 10 bases separating them. Germline CDR1 and CDR2: SGHTA and FQGNSA. The CDR3 has 14 residues. The CDR3 bases are TGTGCCAGCAGCTTATTAGGGGAGCACACTGAAGCTTTCTTT. Protein: CASSLLGEHTEAFF.

This clone was seen a handful of times. This rearrangement joins TRBV7-9 to TRBJ2-3; D is unclear. CDR1 and CDR2 from the germline V gene are SEHNR and FQNEAQ (reference sequence). Trimming took 6 bases from V and 3 from J, leaving 16 bases between them. The length of the CDR3 is 15 residues. The CDR3 region has the DNA TGTGCCAGCAGGTCGTCGACGATCTGGACAGATACGCAGTATTTT. It is translated as CASRSSTIWTDTQYF.

This chain uses TRBV18 with TRBJ2-5, with D possibly matching TRBD2 (5 bases). Trimming shortened V by 2 bases and J by 3 bases, and 10 bases separated the two germline ends. This CDR3 has 14 amino acids. Germline V gene sequence: CDR1 KGHSH, CDR2 LQKENI. The CDR3, as DNA: TGTGCCAGCTCACCAGCGACTACCAAAGAGACCCAGTACTTC. This gives the protein CASSPATTKETQYF.

CDR3 DNA sequence: TGTGCCAGAGATCGGGGAAGGGTCAACACTGAAGCTTTCTTT. This codes for CARDRGRVNTEAFF. This chain joins TRBV2 and TRBJ1-1; D unresolved. The germline CDR1 and CDR2 sequences are SNHLY and FYNNEI. The ends were cut back, 9 bases at V and 2 bases at J, with 16 bases in the middle. The CDR3 runs to 14 residues.

This clone showed up just a few times. Here the CDR3 DNA reads TGTGCCAGCAGCCTTTACGGGTCATACAATGAGCAGTTCTTC. It codes for CASSLYGSYNEQFF. The V gene is TRBV5-4, the J gene TRBJ2-1; D call uncertain. Per the germline V gene, CDR1 is SGHNT and CDR2 is YYREEE (reference sequence). Trimming shortened V by 4 bases and J by 4 bases, and 12 bases separated the two germline ends. The CDR3 loop spans 14 amino acids.

This clone has more than one count but fewer than ten. The genes are TRBV2 and TRBJ2-7; D not resolved. This CDR3 region has 13 residues. Trimming took off 3 bases at V and 2 bases at J, with 8 bases between the two ends. Germline lookup yields CDR1 SNHLY and CDR2 FYNNEI. The CDR3 bases are TGTGCCAGCAGTGACCCTAGTACCTACGAGCAGTACTTC. This codes for CASSDPSTYEQYF.

The chain has TRBV9 and TRBJ2-5, with no clear D. This CDR3 has 14 amino acids. V was shortened by 3 bases and J by 4 bases, with 13 bases between the two germline ends. CDR1 is SGDLS and CDR2 is YYNGEE in the germline V gene. DNA of the CDR3: TGTGCCAGCAGCGAGAACCCCGGAAGAGAGACCCAGTACTTC. The encoded protein is CASSENPGRETQYF.